This passage covers 22 T cell receptor beta chains from one sample sequenced in a study of blood T cell repertoires in COVID-19. Method: immunoSEQ multiplex PCR; TCRdb's copy keeps in-frame clones and lacks some. The top ten clones hold around an eighth of a sample with about 480,000 clones, approximately 88% of them seen once. Input material: peripheral blood. These receptors were taken from a woman in her forties or fifties with COVID-19, enrolled during active disease.

The rearrangement uses TRBV30 and TRBJ1-2, with a weak D call TRBD1 (6 bases). Germline V gene data show CDR1 as GTSNPN and CDR2 as SVGIG (reference sequence). CDR3 length: 13 residues. Written as DNA, the CDR3 is TGTGCACAATGGGGCGGGGGCCACTATGGCTACACCTTC. It yields the protein CAQWGGGHYGYTF.

This clone appeared once. The gene calls are TRBV2 and TRBJ1-5; possibly TRBD1 for D (5 bases). Between the trimmed V and J ends, which lost 6 bases and 2 bases, there was a span of 11 bases. The CDR3 length is 14 residues. In germline, CDR1 is SNHLY, CDR2 FYNNEI. Here the CDR3 DNA reads TGTGCCAGCAGCTTCAGGGTTGGCAATCAGCCCCAGCATTTT. Its translation: CASSFRVGNQPQHF.

The V gene is TRBV11-2, the J gene TRBJ2-4; 10 nucleotides agree with TRBD1. Germline trimming cut 4 bases from V and 6 bases from J; bases unmatched to any gene: 6. Germline V gene lookup returns CDR1 SGHAT and CDR2 FQNNGV. This CDR3 is 15 amino acids long. The CDR3 DNA is TGTGCCAGCAGCTCCCGGACAGGGGGTAGAAACATTCAGTACTTC. It specifies CASSSRTGGRNIQYF.

The chain recombines TRBV15 with TRBJ2-3; 9 positions agree with TRBD2. J was trimmed by 5 bases and V by 5 bases; bases with no gene match: 11. CDR3 length: 16 residues. CDR1 and CDR2 from the germline V gene are LNHNV and YYDKDF (reference sequence). The CDR3 reads CATSSFLAGSGDTQYF. CDR3 DNA: TGTGCCACCAGCTCCTTCCTAGCGGGGTCAGGAGATACGCAGTATTTT.

The V gene is TRBV7-9, the J gene TRBJ2-3; 8 nucleotides match TRBD1. There are 17 residues in the CDR3. The junction had 9 bases not matched to a gene; V was cut back by 4 bases and J by 0 bases. Germline CDR1 is SEHNR and CDR2 is FQNEAQ (reference sequence). The CDR3 sequence is CASSSPSGGSSTDTQYF. CDR3 bases: TGTGCCAGCAGCTCCCCGTCAGGGGGCTCTAGCACAGATACGCAGTATTTT.

This sequence joins TRBV11-2 and TRBJ2-1, with D possibly TRBD2 on 6 matching bases. The CDR3 runs 15 residues. The ends were cut back, 3 bases at V and 5 bases at J, with 14 bases in the middle. Germline CDR1 SGHAT, CDR2 FQNNGV. DNA of the CDR3: TGTGCCAGCAGCTTTCGCGGGGCCGACGACAATGAGCAGTTCTTC. It is translated as CASSFRGADDNEQFF.

V usage is TRBV6-5 and J usage is TRBJ2-2; TRBD1 might be the D (5 bases). Germline values: CDR1 MNHEY, CDR2 SVGAGI. The CDR3 has 14 amino acids. V lost 4 bases and J lost 5, with 11 bases in between. The CDR3, as DNA: TGTGCCAGCAGTTCAAGGACATCGACCGGGGAGCTGTTTTTT. Translated, it gives CASSSRTSTGELFF.

The J gene is TRBJ1-5, the V gene TRBV15, with 7 bases identical to TRBD1. V lost 6 bases and J lost 0; bases outside the gene matches: 8. Per the germline V gene, CDR1 is LNHNV and CDR2 is YYDKDF (reference sequence). This CDR3 has 16 amino acids. CDR3 coding DNA: TGTGCCACCAGTCCCAGGGGGGCCTATAGCAATCAGCCCCAGCATTTT. It codes for CATSPRGAYSNQPQHF.

The chain carries TRBV10-3 and TRBJ1-5; 8 bases line up with TRBD1. Per germline, CDR1 ENHRY and CDR2 SYGVKD. The CDR3 consists of 14 residues. Losses at the gene ends were 6 bases for V and 4 bases for J; bases not matched to a gene: 5. In DNA form, the CDR3 reads TGTGCCATCAGGGACAGGGCCTCTAATCAGCCCCAGCATTTT. Its translation is CAIRDRASNQPQHF.

V is TRBV10-3 and J is TRBJ1-2; D not resolved. The germline V gene encodes CDR1 ENHRY and CDR2 SYGVKD. Trimming stripped 0 bases from V and 4 bases from J, with 12 bases between. This CDR3 spans 15 amino acids. The CDR3, as DNA: TGTGCCATCAGTGAGTCACTCGCGGGAGGCTATGGCTACACCTTC. The encoded protein is CAISESLAGGYGYTF.

CDR3 sequence reads: CASSISSGAGYTEAFF. CDR3 bases: TGTGCCAGTAGTATCTCCTCCGGAGCCGGTTACACTGAAGCTTTCTTT. The V and J genes are TRBV19 and TRBJ1-1; unclear D gene. Trimming shortened V by 3 bases and J by 3 bases, and 17 bases separated the two germline ends. The CDR3 has 16 residues. The germline V gene has CDR1 LNHDA and CDR2 SQIVND (reference sequence).

This clone is a singleton in its sample. The rearrangement links TRBV7-8 to TRBJ2-7; 7 bases match TRBD2. The length of the CDR3 is 16 residues. Unmatched junction bases numbered 9, after V lost 1 base and J lost 3 bases. In germline, CDR1 is SGHVS, CDR2 FQNEAQ. CDR3: CASSLVRLAAIYEQYF. The CDR3 DNA sequence: TGTGCCAGCAGCTTAGTACGGCTAGCGGCCATCTACGAGCAGTACTTC.

CDR3 loop: CASSLGDSAYNEQFF. In DNA form, the CDR3 reads TGCGCCAGCAGCTTGGGGGACTCTGCCTACAATGAGCAGTTCTTC. The V call is TRBV5-1, the J call TRBJ2-1, with D perhaps TRBD2 (6 bases). The ends were cut back, 0 bases at V and 2 bases at J, with 9 bases in the middle. This CDR3 is 15 amino acids long. CDR1 is SGHRS, CDR2 YFSETQ, per germline.

The rearrangement uses TRBV29-1 and TRBJ2-2; 7 positions match TRBD1. The length of the CDR3 is 14 residues. V lost 6 bases and J lost 6; bases outside the gene matches: 10. Germline V gene lookup returns CDR1 SQVTM and CDR2 ANQGSEA. CDR3 loop: CSVPTGESPGELFF. The CDR3 DNA follows: TGCAGCGTACCAACAGGGGAATCCCCCGGGGAGCTGTTTTTT.

The gene calls are TRBV30 and TRBJ1-2; a possible D gene is TRBD1 (6 bases). CDR3 size: 16 residues. The germline CDR1 and CDR2 sequences are GTSNPN and SVGIG (reference sequence). V was clipped by 2 bases and J by 2 bases, with 18 bases between them. The CDR3 DNA follows: TGTGCCTGGAGTCCCACAGGGCGGCCAGGGAACTATGGCTACACCTTC. It encodes CAWSPTGRPGNYGYTF.

The gene calls are TRBV6-5 and TRBJ2-5; D not certain. Germline V CDR1 and CDR2: MNHEY, SVGAGI. Trimming removed 7 bases from V and 5 bases from J, with 5 bases in between. The CDR3 totals 10 residues. CDR3 protein: CASKEETQYF. Here the CDR3 DNA reads TGTGCCAGCAAAGAGGAGACCCAGTACTTC.

This clone was counted a few times. This chain links TRBV5-4 with TRBJ1-5; no reliable D call. Per germline, CDR1 SGHNT and CDR2 YYREEE (reference sequence). The length of the CDR3 is 13 residues. Trimming took 4 bases from V and 4 from J, leaving 9 bases between them. CDR3 region: CASSPNPNQPQHF. The CDR3 DNA reads TGTGCCAGCAGCCCTAACCCGAATCAGCCCCAGCATTTT.

CDR3 region: CASILTYEQYF. The DNA of the CDR3 is TGTGCCAGCATCCTAACTTACGAGCAGTACTTC. The chain employs TRBV21-1 and TRBJ2-7; the D segment call TRBD2 is taken from the table without a DNA check. TRBV21-1 is a pseudogene segment. The CDR3 consists of 11 residues.

The chain has TRBV4-1 and TRBJ1-2, with D possibly TRBD1 on 6 matching bases. Germline values: CDR1 MGHRA, CDR2 YSYEKL. The CDR3 covers 15 residues. V lost 4 bases and J lost 1, with 13 bases in between. The CDR3 sequence: CASSPRQGSNYGYTF. The CDR3 DNA reads as TGCGCCAGCAGCCCTAGGCAGGGGAGTAACTATGGCTACACCTTC.

The CDR3 DNA follows: TGTGCCAGCAGTCGAGCGGCCTTAGACAATGAGCAGTTCTTC. This sequence encodes CASSRAALDNEQFF. The chain has TRBV25-1 and TRBJ2-1, with D tentatively TRBD2 (5 bases). CDR3 size: 14 residues. Germline CDR1 and CDR2: MGHDK and SYGVNS. The ends were cut back, 5 bases at V and 5 bases at J, with 13 bases in the middle.

The chain employs TRBV19 and TRBJ2-3, with a possible D match to TRBD1 (6 bases). The CDR3 contains 14 residues. V gave up 3 bases and J gave up 2 bases, with 9 bases separating them. Germline CDR1 LNHDA, CDR2 SQIVND (reference sequence). The CDR3, as DNA: TGTGCCAGTAGTATCCCAGGGGTCACAGATACGCAGTATTTT. Its protein is CASSIPGVTDTQYF. The full variable domain, its missing parts supplied by reference TRBV19 and TRBJ2-3, is DGGITQSPKYLFRKEGQNVTLSCEQNLNHDAMYWYRQDPGQGLRLIYYSQIVNDFQKGDIAEGYSVSREKKESFPLTVTSAQKNPTAFYLCASSIPGVTDTQYFGPGTRLTVL.

The rearrangement links TRBV6-5 to TRBJ2-7, with 7 bases lining up with TRBD1. J gave up 6 bases and V 6 bases, and 8 bases lay outside the gene matches. The CDR3 consists of 13 residues. CDR1 is MNHEY and CDR2 is SVGAGI in the germline V gene. CDR3 amino acids: CASSSNRDSEQYF. CDR3 nucleotides: TGTGCCAGCAGCTCGAACCGGGACAGCGAGCAGTACTTC.